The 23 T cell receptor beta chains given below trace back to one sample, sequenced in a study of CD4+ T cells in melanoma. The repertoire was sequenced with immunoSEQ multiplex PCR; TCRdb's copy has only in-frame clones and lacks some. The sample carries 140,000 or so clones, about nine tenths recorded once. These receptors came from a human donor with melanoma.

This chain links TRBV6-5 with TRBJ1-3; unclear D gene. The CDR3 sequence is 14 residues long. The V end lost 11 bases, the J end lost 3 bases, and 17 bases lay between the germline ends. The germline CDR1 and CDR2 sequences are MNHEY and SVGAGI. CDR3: CAGSFLAVGNTIYF. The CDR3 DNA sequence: TGTGCCGGAAGTTTCTTGGCTGTTGGAAACACCATATATTTT.

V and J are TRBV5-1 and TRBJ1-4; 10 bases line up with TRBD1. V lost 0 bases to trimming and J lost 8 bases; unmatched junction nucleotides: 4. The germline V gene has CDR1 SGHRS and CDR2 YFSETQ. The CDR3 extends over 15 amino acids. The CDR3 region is CASSLVGQGGEKLFF. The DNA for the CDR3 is TGCGCCAGCAGCTTGGTCGGACAGGGGGGCGAAAAACTGTTTTTT.

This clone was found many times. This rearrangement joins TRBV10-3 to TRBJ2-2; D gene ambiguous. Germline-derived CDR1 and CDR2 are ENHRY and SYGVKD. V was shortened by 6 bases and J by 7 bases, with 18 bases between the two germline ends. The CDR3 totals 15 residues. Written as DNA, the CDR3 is TGTGCCATCAGGGACCCCAATGGTGCCGACGGGGAGCTGTTTTTT. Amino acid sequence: CAIRDPNGADGELFF.

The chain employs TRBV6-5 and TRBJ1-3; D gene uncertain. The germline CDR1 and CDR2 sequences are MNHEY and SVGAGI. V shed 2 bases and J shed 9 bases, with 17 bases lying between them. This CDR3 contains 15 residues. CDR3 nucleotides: TGTGCCAGCAGTTACACCCGGACCGGAGGAGGCACCATATATTTT. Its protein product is CASSYTRTGGGTIYF.

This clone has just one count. The CDR3: CASSFANSGNTIYF. The CDR3 coding sequence is TGTGCCAGCAGCTTCGCAAACTCGGGAAACACCATATATTTT. This sequence joins TRBV5-4 and TRBJ1-3; D is uncertain. The CDR3 has 14 amino acids. With 2 bases removed from V and 4 bases from J, the gap between germline ends came to 10 bases. The germline CDR1 and CDR2 sequences are SGHNT and YYREEE (reference sequence). The full variable domain, its missing parts supplied by reference TRBV5-4 and TRBJ1-3, is ETGVTQSPTHLIKTRGQQVTLRCSSQSGHNTVSWYQQALGQGPQFIFQYYREEENGRGNFPPRFSGLQFPNYSSELNVNALELDDSALYLCASSFANSGNTIYFGEGSWLTVV.

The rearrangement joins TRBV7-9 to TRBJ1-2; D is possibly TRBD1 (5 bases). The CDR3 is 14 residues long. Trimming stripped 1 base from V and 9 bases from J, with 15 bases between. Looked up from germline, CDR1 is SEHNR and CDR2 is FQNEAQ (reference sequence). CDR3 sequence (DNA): TGTGCCAGCAGCTTAGGCGGGACGGCGGGCCGCTACACCTTC. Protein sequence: CASSLGGTAGRYTF.

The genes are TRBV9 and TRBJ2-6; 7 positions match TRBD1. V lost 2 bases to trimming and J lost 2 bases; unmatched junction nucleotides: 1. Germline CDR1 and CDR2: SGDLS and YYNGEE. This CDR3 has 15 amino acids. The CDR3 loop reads CASSVTGAGANVLTF. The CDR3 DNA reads TGTGCCAGCAGCGTTACAGGGGCTGGGGCCAACGTCCTGACTTTC.

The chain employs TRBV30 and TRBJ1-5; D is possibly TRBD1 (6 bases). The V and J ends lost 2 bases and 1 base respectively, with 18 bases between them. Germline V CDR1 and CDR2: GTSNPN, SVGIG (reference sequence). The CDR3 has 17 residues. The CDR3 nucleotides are TGTGCCTGGAGTAACAGGGACCACTTGGGCAGCAATCAGCCCCAGCATTTT. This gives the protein CAWSNRDHLGSNQPQHF.

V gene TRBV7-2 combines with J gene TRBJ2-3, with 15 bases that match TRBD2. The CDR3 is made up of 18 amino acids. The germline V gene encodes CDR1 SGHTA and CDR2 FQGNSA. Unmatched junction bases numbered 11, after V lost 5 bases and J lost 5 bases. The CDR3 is CASSPIGLAGGDRDTQYF. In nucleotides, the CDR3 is TGTGCCAGCAGCCCCATTGGACTAGCGGGGGGGGATAGAGATACGCAGTATTTT.

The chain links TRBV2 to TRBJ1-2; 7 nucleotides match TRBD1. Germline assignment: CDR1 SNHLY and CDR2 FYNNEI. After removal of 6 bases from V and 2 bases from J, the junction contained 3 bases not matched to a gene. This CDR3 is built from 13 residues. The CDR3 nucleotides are TGTGCCAGCAGCTTACAGGGGAACTATGGCTACACCTTC. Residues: CASSLQGNYGYTF.

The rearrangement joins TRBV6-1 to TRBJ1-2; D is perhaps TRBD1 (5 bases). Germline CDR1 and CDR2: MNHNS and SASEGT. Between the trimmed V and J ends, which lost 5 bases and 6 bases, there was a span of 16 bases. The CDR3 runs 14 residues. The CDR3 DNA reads TGTGCCAGCAGTACATGGGGGGAGACTGATGGCTACACCTTC. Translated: CASSTWGETDGYTF.

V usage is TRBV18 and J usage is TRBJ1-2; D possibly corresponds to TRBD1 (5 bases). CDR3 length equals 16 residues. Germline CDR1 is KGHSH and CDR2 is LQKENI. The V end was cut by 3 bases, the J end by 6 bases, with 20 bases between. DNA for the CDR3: TGTGCCAGCTCACCCACAAACGGAGACAGATTGAATGGCTACACCTTC. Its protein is CASSPTNGDRLNGYTF.

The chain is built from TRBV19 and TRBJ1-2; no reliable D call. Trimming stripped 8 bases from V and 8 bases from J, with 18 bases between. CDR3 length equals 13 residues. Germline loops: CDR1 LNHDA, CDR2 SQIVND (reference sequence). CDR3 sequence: CASCSPRSGGYTF. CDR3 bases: TGTGCCAGTTGTTCTCCTCGCTCGGGGGGCTACACCTTC. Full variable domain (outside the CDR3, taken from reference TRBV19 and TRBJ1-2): DGGITQSPKYLFRKEGQNVTLSCEQNLNHDAMYWYRQDPGQGLRLIYYSQIVNDFQKGDIAEGYSVSREKKESFPLTVTSAQKNPTAFYLCASCSPRSGGYTFGSGTRLTVV.

The CDR3 is CASSLSGRTGPADTQYF. The CDR3 nucleotides read TGTGCCAGCAGCTTATCGGGGCGGACAGGGCCTGCAGATACGCAGTATTTT. The J gene is TRBJ2-3, the V gene TRBV7-3; 8 bases are a match to TRBD1. The ends lost 2 bases at V and 4 bases at J; junction bases unmatched: 11. CDR1 and CDR2 from the germline V gene are SGHTA and FQGTGA. The CDR3 contains 17 residues.

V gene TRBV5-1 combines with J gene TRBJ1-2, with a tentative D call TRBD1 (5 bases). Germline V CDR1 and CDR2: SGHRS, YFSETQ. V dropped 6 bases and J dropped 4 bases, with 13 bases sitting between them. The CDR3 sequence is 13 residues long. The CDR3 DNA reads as TGCGCCAGCAAAGCAGGGTCGGGCTATGGCTACACCTTC. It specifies CASKAGSGYGYTF.

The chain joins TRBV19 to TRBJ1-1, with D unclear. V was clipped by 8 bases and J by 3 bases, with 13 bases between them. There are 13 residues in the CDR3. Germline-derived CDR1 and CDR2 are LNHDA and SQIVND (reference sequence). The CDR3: CASAGRWDTEAFF. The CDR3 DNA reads TGTGCCAGTGCTGGCAGGTGGGACACTGAAGCTTTCTTT.

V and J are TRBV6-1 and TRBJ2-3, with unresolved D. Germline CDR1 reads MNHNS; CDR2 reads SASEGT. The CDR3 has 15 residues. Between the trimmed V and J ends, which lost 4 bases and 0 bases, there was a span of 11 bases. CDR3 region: CASSVRQTSTDTQYF. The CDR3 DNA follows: TGTGCCAGCAGTGTTCGACAAACTAGCACAGATACGCAGTATTTT.

The chain's CDR3 is CASSLAAVGDEKLFF. Written as DNA, the CDR3 is TGTGCCAGCAGCCTAGCAGCCGTGGGGGATGAAAAACTGTTTTTT. V is TRBV6-1 and J is TRBJ1-4; D may be TRBD1 (5 bases). Germline-derived CDR1 and CDR2 are MNHNS and SASEGT. Trimming removed 6 bases at V and 6 bases at J, with 17 bases between. This CDR3 has 15 residues.

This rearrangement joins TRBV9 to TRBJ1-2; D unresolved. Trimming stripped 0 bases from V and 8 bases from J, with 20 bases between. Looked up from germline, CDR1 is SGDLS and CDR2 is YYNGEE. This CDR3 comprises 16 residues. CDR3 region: CASSVGPTGDEEGYTF. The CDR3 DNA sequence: TGTGCCAGCAGCGTAGGGCCCACCGGTGACGAAGAGGGCTACACCTTC.

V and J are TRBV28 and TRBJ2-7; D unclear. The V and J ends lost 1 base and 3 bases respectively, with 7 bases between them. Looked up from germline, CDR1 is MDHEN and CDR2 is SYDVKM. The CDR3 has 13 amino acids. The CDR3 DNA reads TGTGCCAGCAGTTTATTTGGAGACTACGAGCAGTACTTC. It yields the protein CASSLFGDYEQYF.

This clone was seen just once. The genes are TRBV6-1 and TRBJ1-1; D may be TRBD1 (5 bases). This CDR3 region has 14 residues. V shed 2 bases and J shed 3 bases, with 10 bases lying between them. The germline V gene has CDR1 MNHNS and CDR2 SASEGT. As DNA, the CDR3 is TGTGCCAGCAGTGAAAGACAGCTATACACTGAAGCTTTCTTT. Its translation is CASSERQLYTEAFF.

CDR3: CASSFISPPGTEAFF. DNA of the CDR3: TGTGCCAGCAGCTTTATCAGCCCGCCGGGCACTGAAGCTTTCTTT. The chain employs TRBV5-6 and TRBJ1-1; unclear D gene. The CDR3 runs 15 residues. The V end was cut by 2 bases, the J end by 4 bases, with 15 bases between. Germline-derived CDR1 and CDR2 are SGHDT and YYEEEE.

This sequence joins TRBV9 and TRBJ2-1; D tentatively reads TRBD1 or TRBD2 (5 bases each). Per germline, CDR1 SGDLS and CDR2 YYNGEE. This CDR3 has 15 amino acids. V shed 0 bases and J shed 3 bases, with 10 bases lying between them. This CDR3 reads CASSVDGGRYNEQFF. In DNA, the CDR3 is TGTGCCAGCAGCGTAGATGGGGGACGCTACAATGAGCAGTTCTTC.